This T cell receptor (beta chain) was sequenced for a study of shared T cell receptors in the human thymus. In germline, CDR1 is SNHLY, CDR2 FYNNEI. V was cut by 7 bases and J by 4 bases, with 19 bases left in between. The CDR3 length is 15 residues. The protocol was immunoSEQ multiplex PCR, while the TCRdb copy is restricted to in-frame clones and leaves out a portion. The sample lists hundreds of thousands of clones; approximately 83% were seen once. This sample was shared with a second study, whose subject was human thymus T cells. This second study notes: Donors were healthy Finnish infants having corrective surgery for congenital heart defects. In thymic and blood repertoires alike, V and J usage looked biased.

The sample comprised thymocytes. The chain links TRBV2 to TRBJ1-1; a possible D gene is TRBD1 (6 bases). The receptor was derived from a girl in the first two years of life with a congenital heart defect. CDR3 residues: CASTSRDSRGTEAFF. CDR3 in DNA: TGTGCCAGCACGAGCAGGGATTCCAGGGGCACTGAAGCTTTCTTT.